One and the same sample provided the 8 T cell receptor beta chains below, sequenced in a study of lymphopenia after photon versus proton radiotherapy. This table comes from immunoSEQ multiplex PCR, and its TCRdb copy is limited to in-frame clones, with some not included. The sample contains 65,000 to 85,000 clones, roughly 90% of which appear only once. Sequenced here: peripheral blood, sampled from a patient treated with photon-based radiotherapy. Source of these receptors: a woman between 40 and 55 years old with cholangiocarcinoma.

This chain joins TRBV5-4 and TRBJ2-7, with 13 bases matching TRBD2. This CDR3 region has 14 residues. CDR1 and CDR2 (germline): SGHNT, YYREEE (reference sequence). J lost 6 bases, V lost 6 bases, and 6 bases had no gene match. The DNA of the CDR3 is TGTGCCAGCATGGGGACTAGCGGGAATCGCGAGCAGTACTTC. The encoded protein is CASMGTSGNREQYF.

The genes are TRBV6-5 and TRBJ2-3, with a possible D match to TRBD2 (6 bases). The germline CDR1 and CDR2 sequences are MNHEY and SVGAGI. This CDR3 is built from 14 residues. With 6 bases removed from V and 1 base from J, the gap between germline ends came to 11 bases. The CDR3 DNA is TGTGCCAGCAGGTCGGGACTCCGCACAGATACGCAGTATTTT. It is translated as CASRSGLRTDTQYF.

The V gene is TRBV27, the J gene TRBJ2-1, with 9 bases identical to TRBD1. V shed 5 bases, J shed 2 bases, and the junction held 4 bases outside the gene matches. Per germline, CDR1 MNHEY and CDR2 SMNVEV (reference sequence). The CDR3 sequence is 15 residues long. CDR3: CASSPGTGTYNEQFF. DNA of the CDR3: TGTGCCAGCAGTCCTGGGACAGGGACCTACAATGAGCAGTTCTTC.

V usage is TRBV2 and J usage is TRBJ2-7; 7 bases line up with TRBD1. J lost 4 bases, V lost 2 bases, and 5 bases had no gene match. This CDR3 has 14 amino acids. Germline-derived CDR1 and CDR2 are SNHLY and FYNNEI. CDR3 amino acids: CASSEPKTGYEQYF. CDR3 nucleotide sequence: TGTGCCAGCAGTGAACCCAAGACAGGGTACGAGCAGTACTTC.

This rearrangement joins TRBV28 to TRBJ2-1; 9 bases fit TRBD1. Looked up from germline, CDR1 is MDHEN and CDR2 is SYDVKM. The J segment lost 6 bases and the V segment lost 5 bases, leaving 11 bases of the junction unmatched. CDR3 length: 16 residues. DNA for the CDR3: TGTGCCAGCAGTGCACTGGGGACAGGGAGGGGCAATGAGCAGTTCTTC. Protein: CASSALGTGRGNEQFF. The entire variable domain, with the rest obtained from reference TRBV28 and TRBJ2-1, is as follows: DVKVTQSSRYLVKRTGEKVFLECVQDMDHENMFWYRQDPGLGLRLIYFSYDVKMKEKGDIPEGYSVSREKKERFSLILESASTNQTSMYLCASSALGTGRGNEQFFGPGTRLTVL.

The chain joins TRBV2 to TRBJ1-1, with D unclear. This CDR3 region has 11 residues. From germline, CDR1 is SNHLY and CDR2 FYNNEI. The V end was cut by 3 bases, the J end by 8 bases, with 7 bases between. The CDR3 here is CASSESREAFF. The CDR3 DNA follows: TGTGCCAGCAGTGAGTCCCGGGAAGCTTTCTTT.

This clone was picked up one time. This sequence joins TRBV10-2 and TRBJ2-7; D gene ambiguous. The CDR3 has 12 amino acids. Germline values: CDR1 WSHSY, CDR2 SAAADI. Trimming removed 3 bases from V and 0 bases from J, with 3 bases in between. DNA for the CDR3: TGCGCCAGCAGTGACCCCTCCTACGAGCAGTACTTC. Translation gives CASSDPSYEQYF.

This chain joins TRBV6-1 and TRBJ1-1, with 7 bases aligning to TRBD1. V shed 1 base and J 7 bases; nucleotides not matched to a gene: 6. The CDR3 contains 14 residues. Germline V gene lookup returns CDR1 MNHNS and CDR2 SASEGT. The CDR3 nucleotides read TGTGCCAGCAGTGAAGAAGGGGGCCGCGTTGAAGCTTTCTTT. It yields the protein CASSEEGGRVEAFF.